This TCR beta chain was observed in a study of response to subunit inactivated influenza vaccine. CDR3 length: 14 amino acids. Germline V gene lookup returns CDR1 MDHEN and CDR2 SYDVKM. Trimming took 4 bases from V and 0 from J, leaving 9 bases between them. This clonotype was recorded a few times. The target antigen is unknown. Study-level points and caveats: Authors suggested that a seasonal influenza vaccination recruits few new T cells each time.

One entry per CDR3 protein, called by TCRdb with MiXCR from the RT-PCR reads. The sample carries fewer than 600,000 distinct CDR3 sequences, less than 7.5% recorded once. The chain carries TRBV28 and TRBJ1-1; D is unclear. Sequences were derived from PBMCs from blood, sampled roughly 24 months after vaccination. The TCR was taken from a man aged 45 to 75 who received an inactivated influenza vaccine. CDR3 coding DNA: TGTGCCAGCAGTTCGTTTAGGGTGAACACTGAAGCTTTCTTT. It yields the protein CASSSFRVNTEAFF.